The clone carrying this T cell receptor beta chain was counted a few times. Its antigen is still unknown. A single record per CDR3 protein comes from TCRdb applying MiXCR to the 5' RACE reads. The table includes about 120,000 distinct CDR3 sequences, 10% to 15% detected once. The record originates from a study of spatial heterogeneity in lung cancer. Overall study: The donor population consisted of approximately 68 patients with untreated, early-stage non-small cell lung cancer. Where they were available, follow-up PBMC samples were sequenced, at a median of about 2 years after resection. Study observations and caveats: TCRs found ubiquitously expanded in tumor appeared in blood more at resection than at follow-up.

The CDR3 spans 12 residues. Germline CDR1 and CDR2: DFQATT and SNEGSKA (reference sequence). The V end lost 3 bases, the J end lost 2 bases, and 8 bases lay between the germline ends. Noted time point: blood at routine non-recurrence follow-up after resection. Whole RNA, isolated from tumor, nontumor lung or frozen PBMC, was sequenced without prior sorting. This rearrangement joins TRBV20-1 to TRBJ2-7; D call uncertain. The receptor comes from a male donor with early-stage non-small cell lung cancer. Sequencing used PBMCs, obtained at follow-up. The CDR3, as DNA: TGCAGTGCTAGGTGGACCGCCTACGAGCAGTACTTC. It encodes CSARWTAYEQYF.